Each of the 32 T cell receptor beta chains below was sequenced from the same sample in a study of response to subunit inactivated influenza vaccine. From the RT-PCR reads, TCRdb called clonotypes with MiXCR, one entry per CDR3 protein. The sample has 600,000 to 850,000 distinct CDR3 sequences, roughly 15% seen once. The material was PBMCs from blood, obtained 14 to 15 days before vaccination. Receptors originate from a middle-aged man who received an inactivated influenza vaccine.

The chain uses TRBV12-3 or TRBV12-4 and TRBJ2-2, with 8 nucleotides matching TRBD2. The CDR3 runs 15 residues. Unmatched junction bases numbered 5, after V lost 6 bases and J lost 2 bases. This CDR3 reads CASSKSGGNTGELFF. The CDR3 bases are TGTGCCAGCAGCAAAAGCGGGGGTAACACCGGGGAGCTGTTTTTT.

The chain has TRBV5-1 and TRBJ2-5; TRBD2 matches 10 bases. The CDR3 totals 16 residues. The germline V gene has CDR1 SGHRS and CDR2 YFSETQ. V trimming: 0 bases; J trimming: 4 bases; junction bases outside the gene matches: 6. CDR3 region: CASSLASSSGGETQYF. The CDR3 DNA reads TGCGCCAGCAGCTTGGCCTCCTCTAGCGGGGGAGAGACCCAGTACTTC.

V is TRBV27 and J is TRBJ2-7, with 7 bases fitting TRBD2. This CDR3 has 14 amino acids. Germline loops: CDR1 MNHEY, CDR2 SMNVEV (reference sequence). The V gene end was trimmed by 5 bases and the J gene end by 0 bases; junction bases not matched to a gene: 4. The CDR3 DNA sequence: TGTGCCAGCAGTAGAGGGACTACCTCCTACGAGCAGTACTTC. Translated: CASSRGTTSYEQYF.

There are a few counts of this clonotype. The V call is TRBV7-3, the J call TRBJ2-3; TRBD1 is a possible D gene (5 bases). V lost 1 base to trimming and J lost 0 bases, with 8 bases between them. In germline, CDR1 is SGHTA, CDR2 FQGTGA. The CDR3 spans 15 residues. The CDR3 nucleotides read TGTGCCAGCAGCTTAATAGGGGCAAGCACAGATACGCAGTATTTT. Translated, it gives CASSLIGASTDTQYF.

The chain couples TRBV10-3 to TRBJ2-6; TRBD1 agrees at 11 bases. J gave up 0 bases and V 11 bases, and 6 bases lay outside the gene matches. CDR1 is ENHRY, CDR2 SYGVKD, per germline. The CDR3 covers 16 residues. The CDR3 DNA reads as TGTGCCTCTACGGGACAGGGGGTCTCTGGGGCCAACGTCCTGACTTTC. Its protein product is CASTGQGVSGANVLTF.

This clonotype has more than one count but fewer than ten. The chain couples TRBV5-1 to TRBJ2-7; 7 bases align to TRBD1. Germline V gene data show CDR1 as SGHRS and CDR2 as YFSETQ. The CDR3 sequence is 14 residues long. V was clipped by 6 bases and J by 6 bases; unmatched bases: 12. Here the CDR3 reads CASTSGQSLGEQYF. The CDR3, as DNA: TGCGCCAGCACCTCGGGACAGTCCTTGGGCGAGCAGTACTTC.

The chain joins TRBV9 to TRBJ2-7; D unclear. The CDR3 length is 13 residues. The V gene's germline CDR1 is SGDLS and CDR2 YYNGEE. V was trimmed by 0 bases and J by 6 bases, leaving 10 bases between them. CDR3 protein: CASSVDSLGEQYF. The CDR3 nucleotides are TGTGCCAGCAGCGTAGACTCTCTGGGCGAGCAGTACTTC.

The chain recombines TRBV20-1 with TRBJ1-6; weak D call: TRBD1 (6 bases). V gave up 6 bases and J gave up 4 bases, with 22 bases separating them. Germline CDR1 reads DFQATT; CDR2 reads SNEGSKA (reference sequence). CDR3 length: 17 amino acids. Here the CDR3 reads CSAAESTGISYNSPLHF. CDR3 DNA sequence: TGCAGTGCCGCGGAAAGTACAGGGATTTCGTATAATTCACCCCTCCACTTT.

This chain uses TRBV6-5 with TRBJ1-2, with 9 bases fitting TRBD1. After removal of 1 base from V and 8 bases from J, the junction contained 14 bases not matched to a gene. CDR3 length: 17 residues. CDR1 is MNHEY, CDR2 SVGAGI, per germline. The CDR3 is CASSYFSGQGLRGGYTF. CDR3 nucleotide sequence: TGTGCCAGCAGTTACTTCTCGGGACAGGGATTGCGGGGCGGCTACACCTTC.

This clonotype was counted a few times. The genes are TRBV6-1 and TRBJ1-1; no reliable D call. Germline V gene sequence: CDR1 MNHNS, CDR2 SASEGT. Trimming cost V 4 bases and J 4 bases, with 10 bases left between them. The CDR3 is made up of 13 amino acids. The CDR3 reads CASSGPVSTEAFF. CDR3 bases: TGTGCCAGCAGTGGGCCTGTGAGCACTGAAGCTTTCTTT.

This clonotype was found many times. The chain couples TRBV20-1 to TRBJ2-3; perhaps TRBD2 as D (6 bases). The CDR3 has 14 residues. The germline CDR1 and CDR2 sequences are DFQATT and SNEGSKA (reference sequence). The V end was cut by 3 bases, the J end by 6 bases, with 16 bases between. CDR3 in amino acids: CSASGGFPRDTQYF. Here the CDR3 DNA reads TGCAGTGCTAGTGGGGGGTTTCCTAGGGATACGCAGTATTTT.

The chain links TRBV24-1 to TRBJ2-2; unclear D gene. CDR1 is KGHDR, CDR2 SFDVKD, per germline. Trimming pared 6 bases from V and 2 bases from J, leaving 6 bases between. The CDR3 is made up of 13 amino acids. The CDR3 region has the DNA TGTGCCACCAGTTGGGGTAACACCGGGGAGCTGTTTTTT. It specifies CATSWGNTGELFF.

There are many counts of this clonotype. The CDR3 spells CSARDWTGVVSEAFF. DNA of the CDR3: TGCAGTGCTAGAGATTGGACAGGGGTTGTTTCTGAAGCTTTCTTT. The chain links TRBV20-1 to TRBJ1-1; 9 positions agree with TRBD1. The CDR3 is 15 amino acids. The ends lost 0 bases at V and 6 bases at J; junction bases unmatched: 8. The germline V gene encodes CDR1 DFQATT and CDR2 SNEGSKA (reference sequence).

This clonotype was counted a few times. V is TRBV9 and J is TRBJ2-7; 8 bases are shared with TRBD1. Germline V lookup: CDR1 SGDLS, CDR2 YYNGEE. This CDR3 comprises 16 residues. V was clipped by 4 bases and J by 3 bases; unmatched bases: 12. This CDR3 is CASSPTGTGDFYEQYF. CDR3 DNA: TGTGCCAGCAGCCCGACCGGGACAGGTGACTTCTACGAGCAGTACTTC.

The chain is built from TRBV20-1 and TRBJ2-6; the match to TRBD1 covers 8 bases. The junction had 5 bases not matched to a gene; V was cut back by 0 bases and J by 1 base. Germline V CDR1 and CDR2: DFQATT, SNEGSKA (reference sequence). This CDR3 is 17 amino acids long. CDR3 in amino acids: CSARDAGGWSGANVLTF. The CDR3 region has the DNA TGCAGTGCTAGAGATGCAGGGGGCTGGTCTGGGGCCAACGTCCTGACTTTC.

This clonotype was detected only a few times. The rearrangement links TRBV6-5 to TRBJ2-7, with D possibly being TRBD1 (5 bases). In germline, CDR1 is MNHEY, CDR2 SVGAGI. Between the trimmed V and J ends, which lost 2 bases and 1 base, there was a span of 9 bases. This CDR3 has 14 residues. This CDR3 reads CASSYMQGSYEQYF. The CDR3, as DNA: TGTGCCAGCAGTTACATGCAGGGATCCTACGAGCAGTACTTC.

Of note for this clonotype: A read error may explain this, as a much larger clone is one base away. The chain employs TRBV15 and TRBJ2-3, with a possible D match to TRBD2 (5 bases). Germline V lookup: CDR1 LNHNV, CDR2 YYDKDF (reference sequence). With 3 bases removed from V and 5 bases from J, the gap between germline ends came to 15 bases. The CDR3 extends over 15 amino acids. DNA of the CDR3: TGTGCCACCAGCAGTGATAGCGCGAGTGTAGATACGCAGTATTTT. Translation: CATSSDSASVDTQYF.

The table lists this clonotype with a few counts. The CDR3 loop reads CASSFVEGSYEQYF. CDR3 nucleotides: TGTGCCAGCAGCTTTGTAGAGGGATCCTACGAGCAGTACTTC. V gene TRBV5-6 combines with J gene TRBJ2-7, with D perhaps matching TRBD2 (5 bases). Trimming cost V 2 bases and J 1 base, with 10 bases left between them. Germline loops: CDR1 SGHDT, CDR2 YYEEEE. This CDR3 contains 14 residues.

This clonotype came up a few times. V gene TRBV12-3 or TRBV12-4 combines with J gene TRBJ2-3; D possibly corresponds to TRBD1 (6 bases). Deletions cut 5 bases from V and 0 bases from J, with 12 bases between. This CDR3 region has 15 residues. CDR3 in amino acids: CASSPDSTSTDTQYF. In DNA, the CDR3 is TGTGCCAGCAGTCCGGACAGTACTAGCACAGATACGCAGTATTTT.

This clonotype was observed a handful of times. The rearrangement links TRBV7-8 to TRBJ2-7; 10 nucleotides line up with TRBD2. J lost 3 bases, V lost 2 bases, and 7 bases had no gene match. This CDR3 region has 16 residues. The germline V gene has CDR1 SGHVS and CDR2 FQNEAQ. The CDR3 sequence: CASSLLGTSGDYEQYF. CDR3 nucleotide sequence: TGTGCCAGCAGCTTACTCGGCACTAGCGGGGACTACGAGCAGTACTTC.

J is TRBJ2-1 and V is TRBV7-8; D is unclear. Germline CDR1 and CDR2: SGHVS and FQNEAQ. The CDR3 totals 15 residues. The V and J ends lost 5 bases and 6 bases respectively, with 17 bases between them. In DNA, the CDR3 is TGTGCCAGCAGCGAGGCGGCGGTAGCATTCAATGAGCAGTTCTTC. Its translation is CASSEAAVAFNEQFF. Complete variable domain (other parts from reference TRBV7-8 and TRBJ2-1): GAGVSQSPRYKVAKRGQDVALRCDPISGHVSLFWYQQALGQGPEFLTYFQNEAQLDKSGLPSDRFFAERPEGSVSTLKIQRTQQEDSAVYLCASSEAAVAFNEQFFGPGTRLTVL.

The V call is TRBV12-3 or TRBV12-4, the J call TRBJ2-7, with 8 positions matching TRBD2. Trimming took 5 bases from V and 5 from J; bases not matched to a gene: 14. This CDR3 has 16 amino acids. The CDR3 sequence: CASSPREGLVTHEQYF. The CDR3 DNA reads as TGTGCCAGCAGTCCCCGGGAGGGACTAGTTACCCACGAGCAGTACTTC.

This clonotype was counted only a few times. The rearrangement links TRBV7-3 to TRBJ2-1; 8 nucleotides align to TRBD1. Per germline, CDR1 SGHTA and CDR2 FQGTGA. V lost 1 base and J lost 4; bases outside the gene matches: 24. The CDR3 has 22 residues. CDR3 sequence: CASSLRPLTDRDGRSRYNEQFF. The CDR3 DNA is TGTGCCAGCAGCTTAAGGCCTCTGACGGACAGGGACGGGAGAAGCAGATACAATGAGCAGTTCTTC.

The sample holds many counts of this clonotype. The CDR3 here is CASSLSRGGQPQHF. The DNA of the CDR3 is TGTGCCAGCAGTTTATCAAGGGGTGGGCAGCCCCAGCATTTT. The rearrangement joins TRBV12-3 or TRBV12-4 to TRBJ1-5, with D tentatively TRBD1 (5 bases). The V gene lost 2 bases and the J gene lost 7 bases, with 12 bases spanning the gap. The CDR3 spans 14 residues.

The J gene is TRBJ2-6, the V gene TRBV10-3; no reliable D call. Trimming pared 2 bases from V and 1 base from J, leaving 6 bases between. This CDR3 region has 15 residues. Looked up from germline, CDR1 is ENHRY and CDR2 is SYGVKD. For the CDR3, the DNA is TGTGCCATCAGTGAGAGAAGGTCTGGGGCCAACGTCCTGACTTTC. Translation gives CAISERRSGANVLTF.

This clonotype was picked up many times. The chain has TRBV11-2 and TRBJ2-3, with 9 bases fitting TRBD2. The V and J ends lost 5 bases and 7 bases, in that order; junction bases with no gene match: 16. The CDR3 runs to 17 residues. Germline values: CDR1 SGHAT, CDR2 FQNNGV. CDR3 residues: CASSRFGGSGGRNTQYF. CDR3 nucleotide sequence: TGTGCCAGCAGCCGGTTTGGGGGTAGCGGGGGTCGCAATACGCAGTATTTT.

The chain recombines TRBV10-3 with TRBJ1-2, with D uncertain. The CDR3 consists of 13 residues. Trimming cost V 9 bases and J 5 bases, with 16 bases left between them. Germline CDR1 is ENHRY and CDR2 is SYGVKD. As DNA, the CDR3 is TGTGCCATGTCGACCCCCGGGGTTTATGGCTACACCTTC. Encoded protein: CAMSTPGVYGYTF.

This clonotype was recorded many times. The genes are TRBV4-2 and TRBJ2-5, with D perhaps matching TRBD1 (5 bases). The CDR3 consists of 15 residues. The germline V and J ends were trimmed by 0 bases and 4 bases, with 12 bases remaining between them. Per the germline V gene, CDR1 is LGHNA and CDR2 is YNFKEQ. CDR3 residues: CASSQEARQGETQYF. DNA for the CDR3: TGTGCCAGCAGCCAAGAAGCCCGGCAGGGAGAGACCCAGTACTTC.

This clonotype was observed a handful of times. V and J are TRBV18 and TRBJ1-6, with unresolved D. The CDR3 length is 17 residues. Germline CDR1 KGHSH, CDR2 LQKENI. Trimming left V 3 bases short and J 9 bases short, with 21 bases between. In DNA, the CDR3 is TGTGCCAGCTCACCCCAGGACGGATACACCAGTACTTCACCCCTCCACTTT. Amino acids: CASSPQDGYTSTSPLHF. The full variable domain, its missing parts supplied by reference TRBV18 and TRBJ1-6, is NAGVMQNPRHLVRRRGQEARLRCSPMKGHSHVYWYRQLPEEGLKFMVYLQKENIIDESGMPKERFSAEFPKEGPSILRIQQVVRGDSAAYFCASSPQDGYTSTSPLHFGNGTRLTVT.

This clonotype was recorded a few times. The chain has TRBV12-3 or TRBV12-4 and TRBJ2-3; D is possibly TRBD1 or TRBD2 (5 bases each). V lost 3 bases to trimming and J lost 2 bases, with 12 bases between them. The length of the CDR3 is 15 residues. DNA for the CDR3: TGTGCCAGCAGTTTGTGGGGCGGGTACACAGATACGCAGTATTTT. Encoded protein: CASSLWGGYTDTQYF.

This clonotype has a handful of counts. This chain links TRBV11-2 with TRBJ2-2, with a weak D call TRBD1 (6 bases). The CDR3 length is 16 residues. Germline CDR1 is SGHAT and CDR2 is FQNNGV. The V gene lost 3 bases and the J gene lost 2 bases, with 13 bases spanning the gap. CDR3 coding DNA: TGTGCCAGCAGCTTTCCTTCAGGGGTTAACACCGGGGAGCTGTTTTTT. It encodes CASSFPSGVNTGELFF. Complete variable domain (other parts from reference TRBV11-2 and TRBJ2-2): EAGVAQSPRYKIIEKRQSVAFWCNPISGHATLYWYQQILGQGPKLLIQFQNNGVVDDSQLPKDRFSAERLKGVDSTLKIQPAKLEDSAVYLCASSFPSGVNTGELFFGEGSRLTVL.

There are a few counts of this clonotype. The genes are TRBV27 and TRBJ1-5; 7 bases match TRBD1. The V segment lost 3 bases and the J segment 0 bases; nucleotides outside the gene matches: 8. Germline CDR1 MNHEY, CDR2 SMNVEV (reference sequence). The CDR3 is 17 amino acids. CDR3 in amino acids: CASSFVGGEDSNQPQHF. In nucleotides, the CDR3 is TGTGCCAGCAGTTTCGTAGGGGGCGAGGATAGCAATCAGCCCCAGCATTTT.